This T cell receptor (beta chain) was identified during a study of identifying expanded T cells in peripheral blood. As regards this clone: Its target is unknown.

Healthy donors had no documented immune events, such as infections, while sampled. Using immunoSEQ multiplex PCR, the repertoire was profiled, and TCRdb retains in-frame clones only, with some absent. The sample has roughly 96,000 clones; around 90% are singletons. CDR1 is SGHRS and CDR2 is YFSETQ in the germline V gene. The CDR3 is made up of 11 amino acids. V was trimmed by 4 bases and J by 2 bases, leaving 4 bases between them. Points from the study as a whole: Clone count variance between roughly 2-week samples rose with total template count. Over two and four weeks, about 15 and 19 clones changed, versus roughly 1.2 between replicates.

This chain links TRBV5-1 with TRBJ2-7; D uncertain. This clonotype originated in a person aged 18 to 70 in good health. Sequenced sample: blood. CDR3 protein: CASSGTYEQYF. CDR3 DNA: TGCGCCAGCAGCGGAACCTACGAGCAGTACTTC.